This T cell receptor beta chain was sequenced for a study of T cells in Graves' hyperthyroidism and ophthalmopathy (dated by TCRdb to about 2019). With regard to the full study: Peripheral blood was sampled at the time of initial diagnosis, prior to any treatment. TCR Vbeta CDR3 sequencing of roughly 140 peripheral blood samples (about 45 ophthalmopathy, about 74 hyperthyroidism and 17 progressor patients) is reported in the paper. The 100 or so discovery patients were randomly split 7:3 into training and test sets. In roughly six Graves' hyperthyroidism patients, the study also compared T-cell repertoires from thyroid tissue with T-cell repertoires from blood. To identify TCR V-J signatures that set the groups apart, the researchers used a discovery cohort of about a hundred patients, made up of around 42 with Graves' ophthalmopathy and about 55 with stable Graves' hyperthyroidism. Prospective prediction of ophthalmopathy was tested in an independent validation cohort consisting of under 20 hyperthyroidism patients and approximately 16 patients who later progressed to ophthalmopathy. After blood sampling, hyperthyroidism patients were treated with methimazole at a starting dose of 30 mg daily, and ophthalmopathy patients were treated with high-dose intravenous methylprednisolone. Beyond this particular receptor, the publication reports: In cross-validation, a model built on a 13 V-J signature told ophthalmopathy apart from stable hyperthyroidism with 85% to 90% sensitivity and about 81% specificity, and in testing the same model reached 80%/75%. No statistical method was used to fix the sample size in advance, and group allocation was not hidden from the investigators. Most expanded thyroid clonotypes (frequency above 0.001) were also detected in blood, a finding suggesting that blood repertoires may reflect thyroid immune responses. In validation, progression to ophthalmopathy was predicted by the model with approximately 67% sensitivity and roughly 76% specificity, a median of roughly 6 months before onset.

The V and J ends are trimmed by 1 base and 0 bases, leaving 12 bases between them. The CDR3 runs 15 residues from the cysteine to the phenylalanine. The only DNA kept is the CDR3, 45 bases in frame from the first base. CDR1 and CDR2 were assigned from the germline V gene as SQVTM and ANQGSEA. The TCR beta CDR3 regions were amplified from the RNA transcripts. A first-round RT-PCR of the TCR CDR3 used the HTBI primer set with the Qiagen OneStep RT-PCR kit. The libraries were constructed in a second round of multiplex PCR and then size-selected and purified. Libraries were sequenced paired-end with 100 bp reads on an Illumina HiSeq2000. Per the original workflow: SOAPnuke was used to process the raw data, removing reads that contained adapters or uncalled bases, had a mean Phred below 15, or lacked an exact match to the constant primer or identifier. High-quality paired reads were merged using COPE v1.2.5, and each unique nucleotide sequence was defined as a clonotype. Clonotypes were aligned to IMGT TRBV, TRBD and TRBJ reference segments using MiTCR v1.1. Analysis was restricted to V-J combinations with a frequency above 0.0001, which covered 98% to 99.2% of repertoires. A TCS score was defined as the ratio of F50 (clonal expansion) to E x V (chaos), with BLOSUM62-based TCRdist applied between CDR3 peptides within each V-J. Welch's t-statistics and random forest reduced 500 to 650 V-J features to 10 to 15, which were used in a naive Bayes classifier (R e1071). TCRdb passed the public sequencing reads through fastp at Q25 and MiXCR, retaining productive beta sequences. One record per CDR3 amino acid sequence lists the most common genes and DNA. In this record, the V and J calls reflect TCRdb's handling and not the investigators' own analysis. The table for this sample lists around 190,000 distinct CDR3 sequences; roughly a sixth of them were counted only once. About half of the sample comes from the top ten.

As concerns this clonotype: Which antigen it targets is not known. Per-base qualities were not stored, and no clone one base away is much larger.

Stable Graves' hyperthyroidism was defined as the absence of progression to ophthalmopathy over 18 months of follow-up. Hyperthyroidism patients were newly diagnosed, had a disease duration of under 2 months, and were aged 18 to 65 years. The study excluded patients with uncontrolled infections, other autoimmune diseases, pregnancy or lactation. Clinical symptoms, serum thyroxine and TRAb, thyroid ultrasound, and orbital computed tomography formed the basis for the diagnoses. Ficoll-Paque density gradient centrifugation was used to isolate PBMCs from 8 to 10 ml of fresh peripheral blood. Total RNA was extracted using Trizol reagent, and RNA quality was assessed on an Agilent 2100 Bioanalyzer.

The receptor was isolated from a woman aged 50 to 60 with Graves' hyperthyroidism. The sequenced sample was blood. Recombination connected TRBV29-1 to TRBJ1-1, with the D gene too uncertain to name. The DNA sequence follows: TGCAGCGTTGAAGGAGGGCAGACCATGAACACTGAAGCTTTCTTT. Translated, this gives CSVEGGQTMNTEAFF. When the CDR3 is completed using the reference TRBV29-1 and TRBJ1-1 genes on either side, the full variable domain is SAVISQKPSRDICQRGTSLTIQCQVDSQVTMMFWYRQQPGQSLTLIATANQGSEATYESGFVIDKFPISRPNLTFSTLTVSNMSPEDSSIYLCSVEGGQTMNTEAFFGQGTRLTVV.